This T cell receptor beta chain is from a study of cytomegalovirus exposure and HLA in healthy donors. Overall study findings and caveats: Cytomegalovirus status, reportedly, was diagnosed with high specificity and sensitivity by the classifier.

CDR1 and CDR2 from the germline V gene are SGHAT and FQNNGV. V lost 1 base and J lost 3; bases outside the gene matches: 2. The CDR3 sequence is 15 residues long. TCRdb's table, derived via immunoSEQ multiplex PCR, lists solely in-frame clones and lacks some. Altogether roughly 190,000 clones are present, roughly 86% being singletons, with the ten largest covering roughly 1.5%. About this clone itself: The antigen remains undetermined.

This sequence joins TRBV11-2 and TRBJ1-1; 10 nucleotides line up with TRBD1. The TCR was taken from a woman under 30 in good health and CMV-seronegative. The material sequenced was PBMCs. The CDR3 nucleotides read TGTGCCAGCAGCTTAGGACAGGGGGCGTACACTGAAGCTTTCTTT. Amino acid sequence: CASSLGQGAYTEAFF.